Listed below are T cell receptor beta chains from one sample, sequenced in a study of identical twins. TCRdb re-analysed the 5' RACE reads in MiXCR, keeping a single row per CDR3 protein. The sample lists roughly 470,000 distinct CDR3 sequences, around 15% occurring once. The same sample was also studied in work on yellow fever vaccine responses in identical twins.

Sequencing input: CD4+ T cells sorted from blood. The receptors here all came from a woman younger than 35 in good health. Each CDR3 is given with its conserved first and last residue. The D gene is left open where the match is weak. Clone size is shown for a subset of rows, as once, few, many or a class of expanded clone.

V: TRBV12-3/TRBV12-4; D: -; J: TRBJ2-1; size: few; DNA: TGTGCCAGCAGTTTGGGTGCAAGGGAGTCCTACAATGAGCAGTTCTTC; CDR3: CASSLGARESYNEQFF
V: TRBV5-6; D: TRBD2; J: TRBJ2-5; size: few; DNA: TGTGCCAGCAGCTTCTCGGGGGGTCAATGGGAGACCCAGTACTTC; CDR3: CASSFSGGQWETQYF
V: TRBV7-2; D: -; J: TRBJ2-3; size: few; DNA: TGTGCCAGCAGCTTGGTACGGCCCACAGATACGCAGTATTTT; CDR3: CASSLVRPTDTQYF
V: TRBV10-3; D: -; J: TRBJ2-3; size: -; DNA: TGTGCCATCAGTGGCACCCGGGGACTGGCTAGCACAGATACGCAGTATTTT; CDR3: CAISGTRGLASTDTQYF
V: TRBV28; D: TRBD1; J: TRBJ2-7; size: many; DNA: TGTGCCAGCAGTTGGGACAGGGAGGTTAACGAGCAGTACTTC; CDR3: CASSWDREVNEQYF
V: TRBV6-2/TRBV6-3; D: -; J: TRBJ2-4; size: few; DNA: TGTGCCAGCAGTTCCTTCGCACTAGCCAAAAACATTCAGTACTTC; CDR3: CASSSFALAKNIQYF
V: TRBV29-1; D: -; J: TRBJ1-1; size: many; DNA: TGCAGCGTTGGTGACAGATGGGGGGAAGCTTTCTTT; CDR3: CSVGDRWGEAFF
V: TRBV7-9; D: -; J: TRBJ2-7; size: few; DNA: TGTGCCAGCAGCGCGACAGGCGACTCCTACGAGCAGTACTTC; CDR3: CASSATGDSYEQYF
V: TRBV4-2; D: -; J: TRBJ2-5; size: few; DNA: TGTGCCAGCAGCCAAGAACTATTAACAGAGACCCAGTACTTC; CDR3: CASSQELLTETQYF
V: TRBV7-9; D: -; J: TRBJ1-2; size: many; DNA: TGTGCCAGCAGCTTAGCCGGATACTATGGCTACACCTTC; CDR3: CASSLAGYYGYTF
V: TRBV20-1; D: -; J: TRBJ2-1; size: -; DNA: TGCAGTGCTAGAAATCCCCCCCGGGGCCGGACAAGCTCCTACAATGAGCAGTTCTTC; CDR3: CSARNPPRGRTSSYNEQFF
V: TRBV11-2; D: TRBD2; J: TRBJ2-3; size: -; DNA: TGTGCCAGCAGCCAATTCGTGCATTTCAGCGGGAGCCTCGCTAGCACAGATACGCAGTATTTT; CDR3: CASSQFVHFSGSLASTDTQYF
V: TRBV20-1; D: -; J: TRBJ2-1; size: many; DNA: TGCAGTGTCCTAGCAGATGATAGGATAACCTACAATGAGCAGTTCTTC; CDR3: CSVLADDRITYNEQFF
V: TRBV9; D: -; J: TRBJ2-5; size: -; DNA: TGTGCCAGCAGCCCAACGGGGGAATCAAAGACCCAGTACTTC; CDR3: CASSPTGESKTQYF
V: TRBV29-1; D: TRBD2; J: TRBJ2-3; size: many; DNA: TGCAGCTCTGGGGTAGCGGGGGTCTCAGATACGCAGTATTTT; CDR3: CSSGVAGVSDTQYF
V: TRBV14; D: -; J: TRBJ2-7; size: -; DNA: TGTGCCAGCAGCCAGACCAGGGCCCCCTACGAGCAGTACTTC; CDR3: CASSQTRAPYEQYF
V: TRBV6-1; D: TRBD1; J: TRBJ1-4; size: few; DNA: TGTGCCAGCACCAAACAGGGGGGAAATGAAAAACTGTTTTTT; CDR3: CASTKQGGNEKLFF
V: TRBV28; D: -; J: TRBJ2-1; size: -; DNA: TGTGCCAGCATTCGGACCGGGACTCGCCGATACAATGAGCAGTTCTTC; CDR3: CASIRTGTRRYNEQFF
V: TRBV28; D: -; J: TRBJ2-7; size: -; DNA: TGTGCCAGCAGTTCCCAAGGGGCGACCAGGCAGCAGTACTTC; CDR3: CASSSQGATRQQYF
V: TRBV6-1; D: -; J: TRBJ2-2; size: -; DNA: TGTGCCAGCGGGGAGGGGGACTATCCATACACCGGGGAGCTGTTTTTT; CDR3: CASGEGDYPYTGELFF
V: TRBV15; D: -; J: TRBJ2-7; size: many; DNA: TGTGCCACCAGCAAGGCTGGGACATTAAAAGCCTACGAGCAGTACTTC; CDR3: CATSKAGTLKAYEQYF
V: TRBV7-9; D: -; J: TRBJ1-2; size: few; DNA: TGTGCCAGCAGCTCTAGTGGGGGGGGATCCTATGGCTACACCTTC; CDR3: CASSSSGGGSYGYTF
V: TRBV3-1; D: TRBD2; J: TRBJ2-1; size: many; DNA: TGTGCCAGCAGCCGGGGGACTAGCGGGGGCCGGGGTGAGCAGTTCTTC; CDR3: CASSRGTSGGRGEQFF
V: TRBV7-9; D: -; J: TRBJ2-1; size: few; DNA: TGTGCCAGCAGCTTAGAGGGGGGCGCGCACAATGAGCAGTTCTTC; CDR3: CASSLEGGAHNEQFF
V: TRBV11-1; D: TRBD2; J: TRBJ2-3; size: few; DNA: TGTGCCAGCAGCTGGAGAACCGGAAGCGGGGGGGCCTCAGATACGCAGTATTTT; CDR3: CASSWRTGSGGASDTQYF
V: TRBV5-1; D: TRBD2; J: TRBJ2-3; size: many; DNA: TGCGCCAGCAGCTTTTTAGCGGGGGGAAGCACAGATACGCAGTATTTT; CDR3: CASSFLAGGSTDTQYF
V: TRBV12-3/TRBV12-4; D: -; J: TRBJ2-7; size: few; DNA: TGTGCCAGCAGTTTAGCCCACGTCCTTGGTTCCCACGAGCAGTACTTC; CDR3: CASSLAHVLGSHEQYF
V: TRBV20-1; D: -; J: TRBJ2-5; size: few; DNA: TGCAGTGCTAGAAAAATGCAAGAGACCCAGTACTTC; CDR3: CSARKMQETQYF
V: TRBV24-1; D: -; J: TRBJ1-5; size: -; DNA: TGTGCCACCAGTGCACAGGGTTCAAATCAGCCCCAGCATTTT; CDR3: CATSAQGSNQPQHF
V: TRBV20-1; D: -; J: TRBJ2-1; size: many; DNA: TGCAGTGCTAGGGGGGAAGCCGGGACTGGCTCCTACAATGAGCAGTTCTTC; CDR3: CSARGEAGTGSYNEQFF
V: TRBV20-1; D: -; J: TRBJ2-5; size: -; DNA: TGCAGTGCCACGACAGTGCAGGGGGAGACCCAGTACTTC; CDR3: CSATTVQGETQYF
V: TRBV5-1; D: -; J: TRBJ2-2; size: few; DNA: TGCGCCAGCAGCTTGGTTGTTACAGGAGGTCCCGGGGAGCTGTTTTTT; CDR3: CASSLVVTGGPGELFF
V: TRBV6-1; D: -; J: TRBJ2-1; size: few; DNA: TGTGCCAGCACTACTGGGAAGCGGGTCGACTACAATGAGCAGTTCTTC; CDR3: CASTTGKRVDYNEQFF
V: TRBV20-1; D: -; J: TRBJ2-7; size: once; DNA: TGCAGTGCTAGAGAGGGGGGGGCCAGGACCACAGCCGAGCAGTACTTC; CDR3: CSAREGGARTTAEQYF
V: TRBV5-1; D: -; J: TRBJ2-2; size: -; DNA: TGCGCCAGCAGCCCCGTCGGGTTTCCCGGGGAGCTGTTTTTT; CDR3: CASSPVGFPGELFF
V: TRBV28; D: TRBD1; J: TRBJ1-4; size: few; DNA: TGTGCAGCAGAGGGACAGGATAATGAAAAACTGTTTTTT; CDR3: CAAEGQDNEKLFF
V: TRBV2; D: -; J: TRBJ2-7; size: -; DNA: TGTGCCAGCAGTGAGGTGCGCCAAGGGACGGGTCTTAACGAGCAGTACTTC; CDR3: CASSEVRQGTGLNEQYF
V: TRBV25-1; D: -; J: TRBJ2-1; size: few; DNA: TGTGCCAGCAGTGGCCTAGGTATTAATGAGCAGTTCTTC; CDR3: CASSGLGINEQFF
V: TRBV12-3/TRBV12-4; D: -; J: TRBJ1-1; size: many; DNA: TGTGCCAGCAGTTTCCCTCCGGGGAGGGGAACTGAAGCTTTCTTT; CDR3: CASSFPPGRGTEAFF
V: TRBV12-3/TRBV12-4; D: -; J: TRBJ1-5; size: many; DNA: TGTGCCAGCAGTCCCCCCGGGGATCAGCCCCAGCATTTT; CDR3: CASSPPGDQPQHF
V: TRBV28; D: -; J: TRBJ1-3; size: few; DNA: TGTGCCACCAATACCGTCTCTGGAAACACCATATATTTT; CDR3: CATNTVSGNTIYF
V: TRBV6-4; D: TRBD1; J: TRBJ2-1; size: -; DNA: TGTGCCAGCAGTAGGGGACAGGATCCCAACAATGAGCAGTTCTTC; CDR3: CASSRGQDPNNEQFF
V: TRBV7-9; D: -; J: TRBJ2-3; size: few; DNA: TGTGCCAGCAGCCTGAATCCTACTAGCACAGATACGCAGTATTTT; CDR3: CASSLNPTSTDTQYF
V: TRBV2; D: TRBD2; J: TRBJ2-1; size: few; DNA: TGTGCGACCGGGACTAGCGGGATTAGCTCCTACAATGAGCAGTTCTTC; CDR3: CATGTSGISSYNEQFF
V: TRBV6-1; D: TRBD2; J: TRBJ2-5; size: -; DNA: TGTGCCAGCAGCTCAGGACTAGCGGGGTGGGTGACCCAGTACTTC; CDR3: CASSSGLAGWVTQYF
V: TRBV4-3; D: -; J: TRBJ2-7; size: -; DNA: TGCGCCAGCAGCCAAGTGAACGGACGACCAGATTCCTACGAGCAGTACTTC; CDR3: CASSQVNGRPDSYEQYF
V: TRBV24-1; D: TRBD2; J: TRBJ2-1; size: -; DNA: TGTGCCACCAGTGCGGCTAGCGGCCACAATGAGCAGTTCTTC; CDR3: CATSAASGHNEQFF
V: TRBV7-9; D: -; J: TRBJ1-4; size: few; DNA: TGTGCCAGCAGCTTAGGCGCGGTCACGGGCCCTGAAAAACTGTTTTTT; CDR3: CASSLGAVTGPEKLFF
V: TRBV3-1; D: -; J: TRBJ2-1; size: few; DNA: TGTGCCAGCAGCCAGTCTAACAATGAGCAGTTCTTC; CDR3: CASSQSNNEQFF
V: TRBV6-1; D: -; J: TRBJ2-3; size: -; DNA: TGTGCCAGCAGTGCTCGACGAGGCACAGATACGCAGTATTTT; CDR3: CASSARRGTDTQYF
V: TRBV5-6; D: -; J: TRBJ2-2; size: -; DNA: TGTGCCAGCAGCCCGTTACCAGGGTCCGGGGAGCTGTTTTTT; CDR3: CASSPLPGSGELFF
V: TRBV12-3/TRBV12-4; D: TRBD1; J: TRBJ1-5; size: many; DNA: TGTGCCAGCAGTTCCTCCGACAGGGGATGGAATCAGCCCCAGCATTTT; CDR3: CASSSSDRGWNQPQHF
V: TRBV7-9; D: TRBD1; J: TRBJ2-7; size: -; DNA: TGTGCCAGCAGCTTAGGGGACAGACAAGGATTGTCCTACGAGCAGTACTTC; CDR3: CASSLGDRQGLSYEQYF
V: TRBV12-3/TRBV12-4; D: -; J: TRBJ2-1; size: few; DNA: TGTGCCAGCAGTTCCCGCCCAGGGAGTAGTGAGCAGTTCTTC; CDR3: CASSSRPGSSEQFF